Given below is one T cell receptor beta chain in context. No antigen is known for it. The assay was immunoSEQ multiplex PCR, and TCRdb's table has in-frame clones only and misses some. This sample has roughly 96,000 clones, with roughly 90% found just once. The source of the sample is a study of T cell responses to AZD1222 COVID-19 vaccine. Germline loops: CDR1 SNHLY, CDR2 FYNNEI. The CDR3 extends over 16 amino acids. V shed 1 base and J 4 bases; nucleotides not matched to a gene: 6. General study points: After two AZD1222 doses, spike-specific TCR breadth and depth rose versus day 0. Clonal diversity may have been underestimated in mostly white British donors.

Sequences were derived from peripheral blood, sampled on day 0 of AZD1222 vaccination. The chain is built from TRBV2 and TRBJ1-5; 8 bases fit TRBD1. This sequence was found in an adult in good health. The CDR3, as DNA: TGTGCCAGCAGTGAAGACCTCACAGGGGGTAATCAGCCCCAGCATTTT. Its protein product is CASSEDLTGGNQPQHF.